This entry is about one TCR beta chain. Other DNA sequences in the sample encode the same CDR3. This specimen belongs to a study of cytomegalovirus exposure and HLA in healthy donors. Germline V lookup: CDR1 MNHNY, CDR2 SVGAGI (reference sequence). V shed 5 bases and J 7 bases; nucleotides not matched to a gene: 5. The CDR3 length is 13 residues. Repertoires were generated with immunoSEQ multiplex PCR, while TCRdb's copy carries only in-frame clones and drops some. This table holds approximately 150,000 clones, roughly 90% found once. This clonotype was obtained from a man aged 18 to 30 in good health and CMV-seropositive. The specimen sequenced was PBMCs. V and J are TRBV6-6 and TRBJ2-1, with 7 nucleotides matching TRBD2. The CDR3 here is CASSPGTNNEQFF. DNA for the CDR3: TGTGCCAGCAGTCCCGGGACTAATAATGAGCAGTTCTTC.